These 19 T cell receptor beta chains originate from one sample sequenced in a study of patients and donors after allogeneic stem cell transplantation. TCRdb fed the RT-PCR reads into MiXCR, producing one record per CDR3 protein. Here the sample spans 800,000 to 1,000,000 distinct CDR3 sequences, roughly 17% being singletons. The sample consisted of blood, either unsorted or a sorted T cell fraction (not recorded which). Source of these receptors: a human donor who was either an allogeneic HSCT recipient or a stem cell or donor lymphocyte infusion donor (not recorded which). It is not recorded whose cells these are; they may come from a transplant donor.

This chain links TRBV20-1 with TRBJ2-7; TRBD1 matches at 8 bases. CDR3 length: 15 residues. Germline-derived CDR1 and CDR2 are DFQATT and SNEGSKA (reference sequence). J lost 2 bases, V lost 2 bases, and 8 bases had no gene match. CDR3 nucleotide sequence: TGCAGTGCTAGATATGACAGGGGATTTACCTACGAGCAGTACTTC. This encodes CSARYDRGFTYEQYF.

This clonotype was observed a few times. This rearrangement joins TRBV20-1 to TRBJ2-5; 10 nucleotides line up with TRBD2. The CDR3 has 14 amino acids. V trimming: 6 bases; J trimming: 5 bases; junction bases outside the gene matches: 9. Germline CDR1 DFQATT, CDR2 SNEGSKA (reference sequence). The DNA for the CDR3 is TGCAGTGCCAGCAGCGGGGGGGCCCGGGAGACCCAGTACTTC. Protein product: CSASSGGARETQYF.

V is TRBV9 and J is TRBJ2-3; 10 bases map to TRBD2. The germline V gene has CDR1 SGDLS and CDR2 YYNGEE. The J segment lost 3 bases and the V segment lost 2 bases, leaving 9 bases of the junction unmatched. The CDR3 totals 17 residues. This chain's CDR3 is CASSVLAGSGGTDTQYF. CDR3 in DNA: TGTGCCAGCAGCGTGCTGGCTGGTAGCGGGGGGACAGATACGCAGTATTTT.

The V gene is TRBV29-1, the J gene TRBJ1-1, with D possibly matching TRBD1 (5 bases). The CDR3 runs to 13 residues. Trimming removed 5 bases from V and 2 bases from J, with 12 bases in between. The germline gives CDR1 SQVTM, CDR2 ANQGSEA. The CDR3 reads CSVRGRQNTEAFF. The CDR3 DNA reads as TGCAGCGTTAGGGGCAGGCAAAACACTGAAGCTTTCTTT.

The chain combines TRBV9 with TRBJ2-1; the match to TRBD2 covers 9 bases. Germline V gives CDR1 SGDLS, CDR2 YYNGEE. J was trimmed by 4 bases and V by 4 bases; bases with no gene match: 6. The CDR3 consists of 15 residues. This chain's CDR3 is CASSPRLAEYNEQFF. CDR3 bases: TGTGCCAGCAGCCCCCGACTAGCGGAATACAATGAGCAGTTCTTC.

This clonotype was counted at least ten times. DNA for the CDR3: TGCAGTGCTATTGAAAGGGCGCGTCAGCCCCAGCATTTT. As protein: CSAIERARQPQHF. The chain carries TRBV20-1 and TRBJ1-5, with no clear D. CDR1 is DFQATT and CDR2 is SNEGSKA in the germline V gene (reference sequence). Trimming shortened V by 4 bases and J by 6 bases, and 13 bases separated the two germline ends. This CDR3 has 13 residues.

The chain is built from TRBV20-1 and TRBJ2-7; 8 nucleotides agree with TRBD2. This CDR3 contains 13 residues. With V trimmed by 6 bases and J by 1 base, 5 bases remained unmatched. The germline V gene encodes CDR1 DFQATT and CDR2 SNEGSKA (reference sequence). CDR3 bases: TGCAGTGCGCCGACTAGCGCGTCCTACGAGCAGTACTTC. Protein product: CSAPTSASYEQYF.

In DNA, the CDR3 is TGTGCCATCGGAGGGACGGGGAGCTCTGGAAACACCATATATTTT. Translating gives CAIGGTGSSGNTIYF. The chain uses TRBV6-1 and TRBJ1-3; D may be TRBD1 (5 bases). Germline V gives CDR1 MNHNS, CDR2 SASEGT. This CDR3 has 15 residues. V lost 10 bases to trimming and J lost 0 bases, with 16 bases between them.

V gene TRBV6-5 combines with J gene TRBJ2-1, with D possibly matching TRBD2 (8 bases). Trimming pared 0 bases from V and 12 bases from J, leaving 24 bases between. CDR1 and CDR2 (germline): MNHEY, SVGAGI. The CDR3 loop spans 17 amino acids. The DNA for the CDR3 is TGTGCCAGCAGTTACTCGACCATAACAGGGGCCGGGAGGGGGCAGTTCTTC. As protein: CASSYSTITGAGRGQFF.

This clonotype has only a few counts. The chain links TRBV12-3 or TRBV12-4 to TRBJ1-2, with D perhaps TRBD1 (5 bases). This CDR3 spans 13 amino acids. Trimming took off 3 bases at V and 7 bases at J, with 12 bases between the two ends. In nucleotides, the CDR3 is TGTGCCAGCAGTTTTGGGGGGGAGGCTGGCTACACCTTC. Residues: CASSFGGEAGYTF.

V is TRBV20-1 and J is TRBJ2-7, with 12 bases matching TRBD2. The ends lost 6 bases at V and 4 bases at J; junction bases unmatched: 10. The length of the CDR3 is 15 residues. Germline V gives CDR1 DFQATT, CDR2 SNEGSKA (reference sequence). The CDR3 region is CSASASGRGAYEQYF. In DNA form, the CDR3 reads TGCAGTGCCTCGGCTAGCGGGAGGGGTGCATACGAGCAGTACTTC.

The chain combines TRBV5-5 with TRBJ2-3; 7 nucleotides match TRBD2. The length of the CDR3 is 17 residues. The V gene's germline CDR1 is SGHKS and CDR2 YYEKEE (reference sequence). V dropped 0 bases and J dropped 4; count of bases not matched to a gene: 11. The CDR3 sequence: CASSLVGLADGADTQYF. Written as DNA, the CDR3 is TGTGCCAGCAGCTTGGTCGGGCTAGCGGACGGGGCAGATACGCAGTATTTT.

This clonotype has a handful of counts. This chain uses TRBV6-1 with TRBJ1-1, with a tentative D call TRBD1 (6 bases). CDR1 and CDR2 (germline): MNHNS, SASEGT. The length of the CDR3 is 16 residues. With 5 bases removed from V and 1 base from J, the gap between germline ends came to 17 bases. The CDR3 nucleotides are TGTGCCAGCAGTCCCCGGGGGGGGGGCGGGAACACTGAAGCTTTCTTT. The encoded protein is CASSPRGGGGNTEAFF.

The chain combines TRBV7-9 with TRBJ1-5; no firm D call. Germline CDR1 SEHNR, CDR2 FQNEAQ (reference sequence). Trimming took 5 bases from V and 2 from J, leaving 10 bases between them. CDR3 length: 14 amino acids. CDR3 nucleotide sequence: TGTGCCAGCAGCCCCAGTTGGGGCAATCAGCCCCAGCATTTT. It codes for CASSPSWGNQPQHF.

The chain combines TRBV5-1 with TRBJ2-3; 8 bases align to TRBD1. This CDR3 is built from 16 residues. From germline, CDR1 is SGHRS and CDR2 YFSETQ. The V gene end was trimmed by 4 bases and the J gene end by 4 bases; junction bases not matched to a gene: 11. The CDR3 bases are TGCGCCAGCAGCGGTTCCGGGACAGGAGGAGCAGATACGCAGTATTTT. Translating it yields CASSGSGTGGADTQYF.

CDR3 DNA: TGTGCCAGCAGTTTAGAGCGAGGACCGGGGGTAAATCAGCCCCAGCATTTT. It translates to CASSLERGPGVNQPQHF. The rearrangement uses TRBV12-3 or TRBV12-4 and TRBJ1-5, with a weak D call TRBD1 (5 bases). Trimming shortened V by 1 base and J by 4 bases, and 17 bases separated the two germline ends. The CDR3 runs to 17 residues.

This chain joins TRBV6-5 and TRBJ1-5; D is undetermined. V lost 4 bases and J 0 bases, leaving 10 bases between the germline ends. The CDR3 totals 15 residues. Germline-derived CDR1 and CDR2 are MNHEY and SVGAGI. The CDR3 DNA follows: TGTGCCAGCAGTTCTCTGGGCCATAGCAATCAGCCCCAGCATTTT. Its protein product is CASSSLGHSNQPQHF.

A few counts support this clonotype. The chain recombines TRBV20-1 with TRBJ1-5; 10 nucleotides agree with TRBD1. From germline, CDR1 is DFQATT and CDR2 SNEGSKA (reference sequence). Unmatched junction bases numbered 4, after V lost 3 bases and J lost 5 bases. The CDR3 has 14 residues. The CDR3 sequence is CSASSDRGYQPQHF. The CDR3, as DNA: TGCAGTGCTAGTTCGGACAGGGGGTATCAGCCCCAGCATTTT.

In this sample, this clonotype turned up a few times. CDR3: CASSLGLAWETQYF. The CDR3 DNA is TGCGCCAGCAGCTTGGGACTAGCTTGGGAGACCCAGTACTTC. The chain employs TRBV5-1 and TRBJ2-5; 7 bases align to TRBD2. The CDR3 is 14 amino acids. Losses at the gene ends were 0 bases for V and 5 bases for J; bases not matched to a gene: 4. Germline values: CDR1 SGHRS, CDR2 YFSETQ.